These 13 T cell receptor beta chains were sequenced from one sample in a study of shared clonotypes between healthy human individuals. Some clones are missing from TCRdb's copy, which holds only in-frame ones; the method was immunoSEQ multiplex PCR. The data show 2 million to 2.5 million clones, approximately 96% seen once. The specimen was naive CD4+ T cells sorted from blood. Noted subset: CD45RA+ positively selected. Every receptor here comes from a man younger than 30 in good health.

The chain employs TRBV5-1 and TRBJ2-1; 9 nucleotides line up with TRBD2. The CDR3 is made up of 13 amino acids. Trimming removed 6 bases from V and 7 bases from J; junction bases left unmatched: 5. Looked up from germline, CDR1 is SGHRS and CDR2 is YFSETQ. The CDR3 DNA reads TGCGCCAGCAACCCTAGCGGGGTAAATGAGCAGTTCTTC. Its protein is CASNPSGVNEQFF.

The chain uses TRBV11-2 and TRBJ2-1; the D call may be TRBD1 or TRBD2 (6 bases each). The V gene's germline CDR1 is SGHAT and CDR2 FQNNGV. V was pared by 5 bases and J by 4 bases, with 15 bases between. This CDR3 is built from 15 residues. CDR3 coding DNA: TGTGCCAGCAGCCGAGGGGGGCAGGATTACAATGAGCAGTTCTTC. It translates to CASSRGGQDYNEQFF. Filled out from reference TRBV11-2 and TRBJ2-1, the complete variable domain reads EAGVAQSPRYKIIEKRQSVAFWCNPISGHATLYWYQQILGQGPKLLIQFQNNGVVDDSQLPKDRFSAERLKGVDSTLKIQPAKLEDSAVYLCASSRGGQDYNEQFFGPGTRLTVL.

Concerning this clone itself: Other DNA sequences in this sample translate to the same CDR3. V usage is TRBV28 and J usage is TRBJ2-3; 12 positions agree with TRBD2. The CDR3 consists of 17 residues. V dropped 2 bases and J dropped 1; count of bases not matched to a gene: 4. Germline CDR1 and CDR2: MDHEN and SYDVKM. The CDR3 coding sequence is TGTGCCAGCAGTTTAGCTCGACTAGCGGGGGGCACAGATACGCAGTATTTT. Protein product: CASSLARLAGGTDTQYF.

V and J are TRBV4-1 and TRBJ2-5; D remains ambiguous. Germline V gene sequence: CDR1 MGHRA, CDR2 YSYEKL. This CDR3 is 14 amino acids long. V was shortened by 4 bases and J by 5 bases, with 14 bases between the two germline ends. In nucleotides, the CDR3 is TGCGCCAGCAGCCCGGGCCCAATCGGGGAGACCCAGTACTTC. It translates to CASSPGPIGETQYF.

A remark on this clone: Since the CDR3 does not end with the conserved phenylalanine or tryptophan, this likely comes from a read error. The DNA is omitted, as the CDR3 cannot be located on it reliably, and the CDR3 follows TCRdb's listing. The V gene is TRBV28, the J gene TRBJ2-7. Germline CDR1 MDHEN, CDR2 SYDVKM. The CDR3 adds up to 13 amino acids, both ends counted. This CDR3 reads CASSLSPGGRLWP.

The gene calls are TRBV6-1 and TRBJ1-1; D is unresolved. V was shortened by 6 bases and J by 6 bases, with 11 bases between the two germline ends. In germline, CDR1 is MNHNS, CDR2 SASEGT. This CDR3 has 12 residues. The CDR3, as DNA: TGTGCCAGCAGAACGCTAGTGGCTGAAGCTTTCTTT. This codes for CASRTLVAEAFF.

The chain is built from TRBV7-9 and TRBJ2-7; 7 bases are a match to TRBD2. CDR1 and CDR2 (germline): SEHNR, FQNEAQ (reference sequence). The CDR3 has 15 amino acids. After removal of 2 bases from V and 2 bases from J, the junction contained 6 bases not matched to a gene. The DNA for the CDR3 is TGTGCCAGCAGCTTAAATCGGGGACTAACCTACGAGCAGTACTTC. This gives the protein CASSLNRGLTYEQYF. The whole variable domain, filled in from reference TRBV7-9 and TRBJ2-7, reads DTGVSQNPRHKITKRGQNVTFRCDPISEHNRLYWYRQTLGQGPEFLTYFQNEAQLEKSRLLSDRFSAERPKGSFSTLEIQRTEQGDSAMYLCASSLNRGLTYEQYFGPGTRLTVT.

V is TRBV20-1 and J is TRBJ1-1; D ambiguous. Between the trimmed V and J ends, which lost 5 bases and 4 bases, there was a span of 8 bases. CDR1 is DFQATT and CDR2 is SNEGSKA in the germline V gene (reference sequence). The CDR3 runs 11 residues. The CDR3 loop reads CSALVVTEAFF. The CDR3 bases are TGCAGTGCTTTAGTAGTCACTGAAGCTTTCTTT.

The chain joins TRBV25-1 to TRBJ2-3, with D unresolved. The CDR3 is made up of 13 amino acids. Per germline, CDR1 MGHDK and CDR2 SYGVNS. V was pared by 3 bases and J by 0 bases, with 4 bases between. The CDR3 sequence is CASSELSTDTQYF. The CDR3 DNA reads TGTGCCAGCAGTGAGCTGAGCACAGATACGCAGTATTTT.

This chain connects TRBV19 to TRBJ2-1; no firm D call. Trimming took 3 bases from V and 5 from J, leaving 8 bases between them. Germline V lookup: CDR1 LNHDA, CDR2 SQIVND (reference sequence). The CDR3 is 13 residues long. CDR3: CASSILADNEQFF. The CDR3 DNA reads as TGTGCCAGTAGTATCCTGGCGGACAATGAGCAGTTCTTC.

The V call is TRBV6-5, the J call TRBJ2-2; TRBD1 aligns across 12 bases. The CDR3 is 14 residues long. V shed 6 bases, J shed 7 bases, and the junction held 3 bases outside the gene matches. Germline lookup yields CDR1 MNHEY and CDR2 SVGAGI. CDR3 sequence: CASRGQGAVGELFF. CDR3 nucleotides: TGTGCCAGCAGGGGACAGGGGGCGGTCGGGGAGCTGTTTTTT.

This clone has a single count. The chain is built from TRBV27 and TRBJ2-3; D unresolved. Germline CDR1 is MNHEY and CDR2 is SMNVEV (reference sequence). CDR3 size: 13 residues. Trimming removed 1 base from V and 7 bases from J, with 9 bases in between. In DNA form, the CDR3 reads TGTGCCAGCAGTTTATTAGGCGTCCATACGCAGTATTTT. Protein sequence: CASSLLGVHTQYF.

The V call is TRBV19, the J call TRBJ2-1, with D possibly being TRBD2 (5 bases). The CDR3 totals 17 residues. Germline V lookup: CDR1 LNHDA, CDR2 SQIVND (reference sequence). Trimming shortened V by 4 bases and J by 0 bases, and 16 bases separated the two germline ends. The CDR3 DNA is TGTGCCAGTAGTACCCACCTAGCTACGAGCTCCTACAATGAGCAGTTCTTC. Its translation: CASSTHLATSSYNEQFF.